Each of the 2 T cell receptor beta chains below was sequenced from the same sample in a study of blood T cell repertoires in COVID-19. Libraries were prepared by immunoSEQ multiplex PCR; TCRdb keeps only in-frame clonotypes and omits some of them. The sample has around 30,000 clones; 85% are singletons. The material sequenced was peripheral blood. These TCRs come from a man aged 60 to 75 with active COVID-19.

The chain is built from TRBV6-5 and TRBJ2-7, with TRBD2 matching 12 bases. This CDR3 contains 14 residues. V dropped 6 bases and J dropped 3; count of bases not matched to a gene: 3. CDR1 and CDR2 from the germline V gene are MNHEY and SVGAGI. As DNA, the CDR3 is TGTGCCAGCAGACGGACTAGCGGGAACTACGAGCAGTACTTC. It encodes CASRRTSGNYEQYF.

The chain carries TRBV2 and TRBJ2-7; D is unclear. Trimming stripped 8 bases from V and 3 bases from J, with 11 bases between. This CDR3 comprises 12 residues. The V gene's germline CDR1 is SNHLY and CDR2 FYNNEI. CDR3 DNA: TGTGCCAGCCTCGGTTCCGGCTACGAGCAGTACTTC. Amino acids: CASLGSGYEQYF. Complete variable domain (other parts from reference TRBV2 and TRBJ2-7): EPEVTQTPSHQVTQMGQEVILRCVPISNHLYFYWYRQILGQKVEFLVSFYNNEISEKSEIFDDQFSVERPDGSNFTLKIRSTKLEDSAMYFCASLGSGYEQYFGPGTRLTVT.